A selection of T cell receptor beta chains follows, all from one sample in a study of OX40 agonist ivuxolimab in advanced cancers. Using immunoSEQ multiplex PCR, the repertoire was profiled, and TCRdb retains in-frame clones only, with some absent. The table lists tens of thousands of clones, under 95% of them singletons. Here the sequenced sample was CD4+ or CD8+ T cells sorted from blood, taken in a trial of the OX40 agonist ivuxolimab. Receptor source: an adult with an advanced solid tumor such as melanoma, head and neck, liver or kidney cancer. Each CDR3 is given with its conserved first and last residue. Fields, in order: CDR3 protein, CDR3 DNA, J gene, clone size, V gene, D gene. The D gene is left open where the match is weak. Clone size is stated in some rows and not others, as once, few, many or a class when expanded.

CASSIVKQGSYEQYF | TGTGCCAGTAGTATAGTGAAACAGGGGTCCTACGAGCAGTACTTC | TRBJ2-7 | once | TRBV19 | TRBD1
CASTNGGGYTF | TGTGCCAGCACCAACGGGGGTGGCTACACCTTC | TRBJ1-2 | . | TRBV6-5 | .
CASSPRGTSAPGGTDTQYF | TGTGCCAGCTCACCCCGCGGGACTAGCGCTCCGGGTGGCACAGATACGCAGTATTTT | TRBJ2-3 | . | TRBV18 | TRBD2
CASKPFRGAQSTGELFF | TGTGCCAGCAAACCGTTCCGGGGGGCCCAGAGTACCGGGGAGCTGTTTTTT | TRBJ2-2 | . | TRBV7-9 | .
CAISDEGGRQETQYF | TGTGCCATCAGTGATGAGGGGGGGAGGCAAGAGACCCAGTACTTC | TRBJ2-5 | once | TRBV10-3 | .
CASTLSGGAGDTQYF | TGTGCCAGCACCCTTAGCGGGGGGGCGGGAGATACGCAGTATTTT | TRBJ2-3 | . | TRBV6-5 | TRBD2
CASSDLTGSNEKLFF | TGTGCCAGCAGTGACTTGACAGGGTCTAATGAAAAACTGTTTTTT | TRBJ1-4 | . | TRBV2 | TRBD1
CASSEQFGGLSSYEQYF | TGTGCCAGCAGTGAGCAGTTCGGAGGGCTTAGCTCCTACGAGCAGTACTTC | TRBJ2-7 | . | TRBV28 | .
CASSPGGVTGELFF | TGTGCCAGCAGCCCAGGGGGGGTGACCGGGGAGCTGTTTTTT | TRBJ2-2 | . | TRBV7-2 | .
CASSLRDVDGEQYF | TGTGCCAGCTCACTCCGGGACGTCGACGGGGAGCAGTACTTC | TRBJ2-7 | . | TRBV18 | .
CASSARLITGAPGELFF | TGTGCCAGCAGTGCACGACTAATAACAGGGGCCCCCGGGGAGCTGTTTTTT | TRBJ2-2 | . | TRBV6-1 | TRBD1
CASSATGTGIYEQYF | TGTGCCAGCTCAGCCACCGGGACAGGGATCTACGAGCAGTACTTC | TRBJ2-7 | . | TRBV18 | TRBD1
CASSESGASGNTIYF | TGCGCCAGCAGTGAGTCTGGTGCTTCTGGAAACACCATATATTTT | TRBJ1-3 | . | TRBV10-1 | .
CASRTDPFSNQPQHF | TGTGCCAGCAGGACTGACCCTTTTAGCAATCAGCCCCAGCATTTT | TRBJ1-5 | . | TRBV6-1 | .
CASSEEAGGGQPQHF | TGTGCCAGCAGCGAGGAGGCTGGGGGAGGGCAGCCCCAGCATTTT | TRBJ1-5 | once | TRBV7-2 | .
CASSLGQGVWQPQHF | TGTGCCAGCAGTTTGGGGCAGGGGGTCTGGCAGCCCCAGCATTTT | TRBJ1-5 | . | TRBV28 | TRBD1
CASSSDYEQYF | TGTGCCAGCAGTTCGGACTACGAGCAGTACTTC | TRBJ2-7 | . | TRBV6-5 | .
CASSPGHGAYEQYF | TGTGCCAGCAGCCCAGGTCACGGGGCCTACGAGCAGTACTTC | TRBJ2-7 | . | TRBV7-9 | .
CASSPRLSYEQYF | TGTGCCAGCTCACCTAGGCTTTCATACGAGCAGTACTTC | TRBJ2-7 | . | TRBV18 | .
CASSMTQGTGNTIYF | TGTGCCAGCAGCATGACCCAGGGGACGGGAAACACCATATATTTT | TRBJ1-3 | . | TRBV7-2 | .
CASDRFGGNTEAFF | TGTGCCAGTGACAGGTTTGGTGGAAACACTGAAGCTTTCTTT | TRBJ1-1 | . | TRBV2 | .
CASSETSGKNTGELFF | TGTGCCAGCAGTGAAACTAGCGGAAAAAACACCGGGGAGCTGTTTTTT | TRBJ2-2 | . | TRBV2 | TRBD2
CASSVGSSRHYNEQFF | TGTGCCAGCAGCGTAGGGTCCAGTAGACACTACAATGAGCAGTTCTTC | TRBJ2-1 | . | TRBV9 | .
CASSFPRRGTPEPGELFF | TGTGCCAGCAGTTTTCCCAGGCGGGGGACACCCGAACCCGGGGAGCTGTTTTTT | TRBJ2-2 | . | TRBV11-3 | .
CAISAGVGETQYF | TGTGCCATCAGTGCAGGGGTCGGAGAGACCCAGTACTTC | TRBJ2-5 | . | TRBV10-3 | .
CASSFLDRGADTQYF | TGCGCCAGCAGCTTTCTAGACAGGGGCGCAGATACGCAGTATTTT | TRBJ2-3 | . | TRBV5-1 | TRBD1
CATSAGGIDTEAFF | TGTGCCACCAGCGCCGGCGGGATCGACACTGAAGCTTTCTTT | TRBJ1-1 | few | TRBV15 | .
CASSSSGSYNEQFF | TGTGCCAGCAGTTCGTCGGGCTCCTACAATGAGCAGTTCTTC | TRBJ2-1 | . | TRBV28 | .
CASSRQLAGSTGELFF | TGTGCCAGCAGCCGTCAACTAGCGGGCTCCACCGGGGAGCTGTTTTTT | TRBJ2-2 | . | TRBV7-9 | TRBD2
CASSPEVTGRSGELFF | TGTGCCAGCAGCCCCGAGGTGACGGGCCGCTCCGGGGAGCTGTTTTTT | TRBJ2-2 | . | TRBV11-3 | .
CASSLYAGAPHNEQFF | TGTGCCAGCAGCTTGTATGCGGGGGCGCCCCACAATGAGCAGTTCTTC | TRBJ2-1 | . | TRBV5-8 | .
CASSPPISEAFF | TGTGCCAGCTCACCCCCAATCTCTGAAGCTTTCTTT | TRBJ1-1 | . | TRBV18 | .
CASSSFASSYEQYF | TGTGCCAGCAGCTCCTTCGCCTCCTCCTACGAGCAGTACTTC | TRBJ2-7 | once | TRBV7-6 | .
CASSLGNTGELFF | TGCGCCAGCAGTTTAGGGAACACCGGGGAGCTGTTTTTT | TRBJ2-2 | . | TRBV10-2 | .
CASSFVGETQYF | TGTGCCAGCAGCTTCGTTGGAGAGACCCAGTACTTC | TRBJ2-5 | . | TRBV7-9 | .
CASSLGGWGTDTQYF | TGTGCCAGCAGCTTAGGTGGGTGGGGCACAGATACGCAGTATTTT | TRBJ2-3 | once | TRBV11-2 | .
CASGLLDGTGNGNRNIQYF | TGTGCTAGTGGTTTGCTCGACGGGACAGGGAATGGCAACAGAAACATTCAGTACTTC | TRBJ2-4 | . | TRBV12-5 | TRBD1
CASSRSELETQYF | TGTGCCAGCAGTCGGTCAGAGTTAGAGACCCAGTACTTC | TRBJ2-5 | . | TRBV25-1 | .
CASSLKGGGEAFF | TGTGCCAGCAGCTTAAAAGGAGGTGGGGAAGCTTTCTTT | TRBJ1-1 | . | TRBV7-9 | .
CASSYSKASKPTRGTGELFF | TGTGCCAGCAGTTACTCGAAGGCCAGTAAACCCACAAGGGGCACCGGGGAGCTGTTTTTT | TRBJ2-2 | . | TRBV6-8 | .
CASSRHGTVNTEAFF | TGTGCCAGCTCGCGACACGGGACGGTGAACACTGAAGCTTTCTTT | TRBJ1-1 | . | TRBV18 | .
CASSLRPGLAGSTDTQYF | TGTGCCAGCAGTCTACGACCTGGACTAGCGGGGAGCACAGATACGCAGTATTTT | TRBJ2-3 | . | TRBV27 | TRBD2
CASSYSGATTGDTQYF | TGTGCCAGCAGTTACTCGGGGGCCACCACGGGGGATACGCAGTATTTT | TRBJ2-3 | few | TRBV6-5 | .
CAGGTSTDTQYF | TGTGCCGGAGGTACTAGCACAGATACGCAGTATTTT | TRBJ2-3 | . | TRBV30 | .
CASSLSGNNEQFF | TGTGCCAGCAGCCTTAGCGGGAACAATGAGCAGTTCTTC | TRBJ2-1 | . | TRBV5-6 | TRBD2
CASSREENYGYTF | TGTGCCAGCAGCCGCGAGGAGAACTATGGCTACACCTTC | TRBJ1-2 | . | TRBV11-3 | .
CSQGRRETQYF | TGCAGCCAAGGACGTCGAGAGACCCAGTACTTC | TRBJ2-5 | once | TRBV20-1 | .
CASSSQAMGLNEQYF | TGTGCCAGCAGCTCTCAAGCGATGGGGTTGAACGAGCAGTACTTC | TRBJ2-7 | . | TRBV5-4 | .
CASSLGSGTGVGETQYF | TGCGCCAGCAGCTTGGGATCCGGGACAGGGGTGGGAGAGACCCAGTACTTC | TRBJ2-5 | . | TRBV5-1 | TRBD1
CASSLGEPYEQYF | TGTGCCAGCAGCTTGGGGGAGCCCTACGAGCAGTACTTC | TRBJ2-7 | . | TRBV7-9 | .
CASSLGPGLGNTIYF | TGTGCCAGCAGCTTAGGTCCAGGGCTAGGAAACACCATATATTTT | TRBJ1-3 | . | TRBV11-2 | .